The 20 T cell receptor beta chains reported below all come from one sample, sequenced in a study of shared clonotypes between healthy human individuals. Profiled with immunoSEQ multiplex PCR; TCRdb holds only in-frame clones, not every one. The data contain about 600,000 clones, roughly 97% of them singletons. The sample was naive CD4+ T cells sorted from blood. The subset was: CD45RA+ positively selected. The receptors here all came from a woman between 25 and 40 years old in good health.

This clone showed up just a few times. This rearrangement joins TRBV4-1 to TRBJ1-5, with 8 bases fitting TRBD1. This CDR3 is built from 15 residues. CDR1 is MGHRA, CDR2 YSYEKL, per germline. Trimming cost V 4 bases and J 5 bases; bases outside gene matches: 7. CDR3 region: CASSRDGQGHQPQHF. The CDR3 bases are TGCGCCAGCAGCCGAGACGGACAGGGTCATCAGCCCCAGCATTTT.

V gene TRBV15 combines with J gene TRBJ2-5; D may be TRBD2 (5 bases). Matching the DNA end better, TRBJ2-7 makes the J call doubtful. Germline V gives CDR1 LNHNV, CDR2 YYDKDF (reference sequence). This CDR3 region has 14 residues. CDR3 loop: CATSGKRHSYEQYF. For the CDR3, the DNA is TGTGCCACCAGTGGGAAGCGGCACTCCTACGAGCAGTACTTC.

The J gene is TRBJ1-5, the V gene TRBV28; weak D call: TRBD1 (5 bases). Trimming took off 8 bases at V and 4 bases at J, with 9 bases between the two ends. The length of the CDR3 is 12 residues. CDR1 is MDHEN, CDR2 SYDVKM, per germline. The CDR3 is CASHQGNQPQHF. CDR3 nucleotide sequence: TGTGCCAGCCACCAGGGAAATCAGCCCCAGCATTTT.

V usage is TRBV2 and J usage is TRBJ2-7; 12 bases align to TRBD2. CDR1 and CDR2 (germline): SNHLY, FYNNEI. V gave up 6 bases and J gave up 2 bases; unmatched junction bases: 11. The CDR3 consists of 17 residues. Here the CDR3 DNA reads TGTGCCAGCAGGGCTCTAGCGGGAGGGCCTCAAACCTACGAGCAGTACTTC. It specifies CASRALAGGPQTYEQYF.

This clone was seen only once. V is TRBV15 and J is TRBJ2-2; perhaps TRBD1 as D (5 bases). Germline CDR1 reads LNHNV; CDR2 reads YYDKDF (reference sequence). V lost 1 base and J lost 5, with 23 bases in between. The CDR3 consists of 19 residues. The CDR3, as DNA: TGTGCCACCAGCAGAGTGCCAAGTGGGGCGGCACAGAGGACCGGGGAGCTGTTTTTT. Protein: CATSRVPSGAAQRTGELFF.

This sequence joins TRBV28 and TRBJ1-1, with 8 bases matching TRBD1. V dropped 1 base and J dropped 1; count of bases not matched to a gene: 11. Germline assignment: CDR1 MDHEN and CDR2 SYDVKM. CDR3 length: 18 residues. As DNA, the CDR3 is TGTGCCAGCAGTTTATTCCGCCTAAAGGACAGGGCGAACACTGAAGCTTTCTTT. As protein: CASSLFRLKDRANTEAFF. Variable domain in full (rest from reference TRBV28 and TRBJ1-1): DVKVTQSSRYLVKRTGEKVFLECVQDMDHENMFWYRQDPGLGLRLIYFSYDVKMKEKGDIPEGYSVSREKKERFSLILESASTNQTSMYLCASSLFRLKDRANTEAFFGQGTRLTVV.

The rearrangement joins TRBV4-2 to TRBJ2-7; 8 bases map to TRBD1. This CDR3 region has 16 residues. The germline V gene has CDR1 LGHNA and CDR2 YNFKEQ. Germline trimming cut 1 base from V and 0 bases from J; bases unmatched to any gene: 5. The CDR3 DNA follows: TGTGCCAGCAGCCAAGGATGGCAGGGGGCCTCCTACGAGCAGTACTTC. Amino acid sequence: CASSQGWQGASYEQYF.

The chain is built from TRBV19 and TRBJ1-2; D is unresolved. The CDR3 length is 13 residues. V lost 5 bases to trimming and J lost 3 bases, with 10 bases between them. Per germline, CDR1 LNHDA and CDR2 SQIVND (reference sequence). In DNA, the CDR3 is TGTGCCAGTAGTCAAAACGCGGACTATGGCTACACCTTC. Translating it yields CASSQNADYGYTF.

This clone was observed once. The gene calls are TRBV7-2 and TRBJ1-2; D is unclear. This CDR3 region has 10 residues. Per germline, CDR1 SGHTA and CDR2 FQGNSA. V lost 3 bases to trimming and J lost 8 bases, with 4 bases between them. CDR3 DNA: TGTGCCAGCAGCTTCATCGGCTACACCTTC. This gives the protein CASSFIGYTF. Looking up the rest from reference TRBV7-2 and TRBJ1-2 gives the full variable domain: GAGVSQSPSNKVTEKGKDVELRCDPISGHTALYWYRQSLGQGLEFLIYFQGNSAPDKSGLPSDRFSAERTGGSVSTLTIQRTQQEDSAVYLCASSFIGYTFGSGTRLTVV.

The J gene is TRBJ2-7, the V gene TRBV28; TRBD2 matches 9 bases. The CDR3 runs to 13 residues. J was trimmed by 9 bases and V by 6 bases; bases with no gene match: 9. Germline CDR1 and CDR2: MDHEN and SYDVKM. CDR3 amino acids: CASSISGRTRQYF. CDR3 sequence (DNA): TGTGCCAGCAGCATTAGCGGGAGAACTAGGCAGTACTTC.

The V gene is TRBV5-6, the J gene TRBJ2-7; D gene uncertain. The V and J ends lost 2 bases and 5 bases respectively, with 8 bases between them. The V gene's germline CDR1 is SGHDT and CDR2 YYEEEE. The CDR3 is 12 residues long. For the CDR3, the DNA is TGTGCCAGCAGCTTAGAAACGAACGAGCAGTACTTC. As protein: CASSLETNEQYF. The variable domain in full, with the rest retrieved from reference TRBV5-6 and TRBJ2-7, is DAGVTQSPTHLIKTRGQQVTLRCSPKSGHDTVSWYQQALGQGPQFIFQYYEEEERQRGNFPDRFSGHQFPNYSSELNVNALLLGDSALYLCASSLETNEQYFGPGTRLTVT.

J is TRBJ1-4 and V is TRBV11-2; D is perhaps TRBD1 (5 bases). This CDR3 comprises 14 residues. Trimming removed 10 bases from V and 2 bases from J, with 14 bases in between. From germline, CDR1 is SGHAT and CDR2 FQNNGV. CDR3 in DNA: TGTGCCACAGCTCGGGGGACTACTAATGAAAAACTGTTTTTT. Protein sequence: CATARGTTNEKLFF.

The CDR3, as DNA: TGTGCCATCAGTGGGTCTAATGAAAAACTGTTTTTT. Its translation: CAISGSNEKLFF. The genes are TRBV10-3 and TRBJ1-4; D uncertain. CDR3 size: 12 residues. Germline values: CDR1 ENHRY, CDR2 SYGVKD. V was trimmed by 4 bases and J by 3 bases, leaving 3 bases between them.

The DNA of the CDR3 is TGTGCCAGCAACTCCCGGGTTTATGGCAATCAGCCCCAGCATTTT. It specifies CASNSRVYGNQPQHF. This chain joins TRBV28 and TRBJ1-5; D gene ambiguous. Trimming removed 7 bases from V and 2 bases from J, with 15 bases in between. Germline values: CDR1 MDHEN, CDR2 SYDVKM. The CDR3 extends over 15 amino acids.

The J gene is TRBJ2-2, the V gene TRBV19; TRBD2 is a possible D gene (5 bases). V lost 4 bases, J lost 4 bases, and 22 bases lay in between. Germline V gene data show CDR1 as LNHDA and CDR2 as SQIVND (reference sequence). The CDR3 has 18 amino acids. The CDR3 spells CASSTNDVLPGITGELFF. CDR3 nucleotide sequence: TGTGCCAGTAGTACTAATGATGTCCTTCCCGGGATCACCGGGGAGCTGTTTTTT.

This chain joins TRBV13 and TRBJ2-7; tentatively, D is TRBD2 (6 bases). CDR1 is PRHDT and CDR2 is FYEKMQ in the germline V gene (reference sequence). This CDR3 spans 15 amino acids. V was shortened by 1 base and J by 6 bases, with 16 bases between the two germline ends. The CDR3 DNA follows: TGTGCCAGCAGCTTAGAAGGGACTCCCCCGATCGAGCAGTACTTC. This gives the protein CASSLEGTPPIEQYF.

The rearrangement uses TRBV28 and TRBJ2-7; 10 bases are shared with TRBD1. The germline V gene encodes CDR1 MDHEN and CDR2 SYDVKM. This CDR3 spans 13 amino acids. V lost 9 bases to trimming and J lost 5 bases; unmatched junction nucleotides: 7. CDR3 DNA sequence: TGTGCCAGTGAGGGACAGGGGAAGAACGAGCAGTACTTC. Its translation: CASEGQGKNEQYF.

The rearrangement uses TRBV2 and TRBJ1-2, with D maybe TRBD1 (5 bases). With 6 bases removed from V and 1 base from J, the gap between germline ends came to 15 bases. Per the germline V gene, CDR1 is SNHLY and CDR2 is FYNNEI. This CDR3 comprises 15 residues. The CDR3 DNA reads TGTGCCAGCAGGGAGGGACGGATAAATAACTATGGCTACACCTTC. It encodes CASREGRINNYGYTF.

J is TRBJ1-5 and V is TRBV6-5; D is perhaps TRBD1 (5 bases). The germline V gene has CDR1 MNHEY and CDR2 SVGAGI. This CDR3 comprises 14 residues. Trimming pared 7 bases from V and 6 bases from J, leaving 16 bases between. In DNA, the CDR3 is TGTGCCAGCACACCCCGGCAGGGAGGTCAGCCCCAGCATTTT. Amino acid sequence: CASTPRQGGQPQHF.

This chain joins TRBV29-1 and TRBJ2-1; the match to TRBD2 covers 14 bases. This CDR3 is 17 amino acids long. Germline V lookup: CDR1 SQVTM, CDR2 ANQGSEA. V lost 7 bases, J lost 4 bases, and 12 bases stayed unmatched. CDR3 sequence: CSAAGTSGSSTYNEQFF. The CDR3 DNA reads TGCAGCGCAGCCGGGACTAGCGGGAGTTCGACTTACAATGAGCAGTTCTTC.